The next 17 T cell receptor beta chains were all read from a single sample in a study of blood T cell repertoires in COVID-19. TCRdb's table, derived via immunoSEQ multiplex PCR, lists solely in-frame clones and lacks some. The sample holds over 200,000 clones; about 86% are singletons and the top ten take around 8.1%. The sample comprised peripheral blood. The origin of the receptors is a man aged 35 to 55 with active or convalescent COVID-19.

This rearrangement joins TRBV6-4 to TRBJ2-1, with 15 bases that match TRBD2. CDR1 is MRHNA and CDR2 is SNTAGT in the germline V gene. The J segment lost 10 bases and the V segment lost 6 bases, leaving 4 bases of the junction unmatched. CDR3 length equals 14 residues. The CDR3 loop is CASRGLAGGGEQFF. CDR3 bases: TGTGCCAGCAGGGGACTAGCGGGAGGAGGAGAGCAGTTCTTC.

V and J are TRBV5-1 and TRBJ2-1; TRBD2 aligns across 10 bases. The V segment lost 7 bases and the J segment 8 bases; nucleotides outside the gene matches: 9. The CDR3 is 14 amino acids. Germline CDR1 is SGHRS and CDR2 is YFSETQ. Here the CDR3 reads CASAAGTSADEQFF. CDR3 DNA: TGCGCCAGCGCGGCCGGGACTAGCGCGGATGAGCAGTTCTTC. Complete variable domain (other parts from reference TRBV5-1 and TRBJ2-1): KAGVTQTPRYLIKTRGQQVTLSCSPISGHRSVSWYQQTPGQGLQFLFEYFSETQRNKGNFPGRFSGRQFSNSRSEMNVSTLELGDSALYLCASAAGTSADEQFFGPGTRLTVL.

The V gene is TRBV7-9, the J gene TRBJ1-6, with D perhaps matching TRBD1 (6 bases). This CDR3 has 13 residues. V was trimmed by 7 bases and J by 11 bases, leaving 15 bases between them. From germline, CDR1 is SEHNR and CDR2 FQNEAQ (reference sequence). CDR3 in amino acids: CASNAITGTPLHF. CDR3 DNA: TGTGCCAGCAACGCAATAACAGGGACACCCCTCCACTTT.

This sequence joins TRBV7-9 and TRBJ1-2; D is possibly TRBD1 (5 bases). This CDR3 is 13 amino acids long. CDR1 and CDR2 (germline): SEHNR, FQNEAQ (reference sequence). V shed 2 bases and J shed 6 bases, with 10 bases lying between them. CDR3 DNA: TGTGCCAGCAGCTTAACGGGGGGAGATGGCTACACCTTC. Protein: CASSLTGGDGYTF.

CDR3 residues: CASSSTAGIGYTF. Here the CDR3 DNA reads TGTGCCAGCAGTTCTACGGCAGGGATCGGCTACACCTTC. The chain recombines TRBV27 with TRBJ1-2; maybe TRBD1 (5 bases). CDR3 length: 13 amino acids. Germline CDR1 is MNHEY and CDR2 is SMNVEV (reference sequence). The V and J ends lost 4 bases and 8 bases respectively, with 14 bases between them.

The chain couples TRBV2 to TRBJ1-2; 8 nucleotides agree with TRBD1. J was trimmed by 7 bases and V by 7 bases; bases with no gene match: 11. The CDR3 spans 14 residues. In germline, CDR1 is SNHLY, CDR2 FYNNEI. This CDR3 is CASTRTGTAVGYTF. The DNA of the CDR3 is TGTGCCAGCACCCGGACAGGGACCGCGGTTGGCTACACCTTC.

The rearrangement links TRBV6-5 to TRBJ1-1; 8 nucleotides align to TRBD1. The CDR3 has 16 residues. Per the germline V gene, CDR1 is MNHEY and CDR2 is SVGAGI. V shed 0 bases, J shed 0 bases, and the junction held 3 bases outside the gene matches. The CDR3 nucleotides are TGTGCCAGCAGTTACTCCAGACAGGGGATGAACACTGAAGCTTTCTTT. Its protein is CASSYSRQGMNTEAFF.

This clone was observed once. J is TRBJ1-2 and V is TRBV30; D is perhaps TRBD1 (6 bases). The V gene lost 3 bases and the J gene lost 4 bases, with 12 bases spanning the gap. Germline CDR1 reads GTSNPN; CDR2 reads SVGIG (reference sequence). The CDR3 extends over 13 amino acids. CDR3 sequence: CAWSTGNTYGYTF. The CDR3 coding sequence is TGTGCCTGGAGCACAGGGAATACCTATGGCTACACCTTC.

This clone has just a few counts. The rearrangement joins TRBV5-1 to TRBJ1-1, with 8 nucleotides matching TRBD1. The CDR3 has 16 amino acids. Trimming removed 2 bases from V and 3 bases from J; junction bases left unmatched: 9. The germline V gene encodes CDR1 SGHRS and CDR2 YFSETQ. CDR3 DNA: TGCGCCAGCAGCTTACTAGCGACAGGGGCGGACACTGAAGCTTTCTTT. The encoded protein is CASSLLATGADTEAFF. The complete variable domain, with remaining parts taken from reference TRBV5-1 and TRBJ1-1, reads KAGVTQTPRYLIKTRGQQVTLSCSPISGHRSVSWYQQTPGQGLQFLFEYFSETQRNKGNFPGRFSGRQFSNSRSEMNVSTLELGDSALYLCASSLLATGADTEAFFGQGTRLTVV.

A remark on this clone: Mismatch with germline at one junction end may stem from a read error. The gene calls are TRBV7-7 and TRBJ1-3, with TRBD1 matching 7 bases. Germline loops: CDR1 SSHAT, CDR2 FNYEAQ (reference sequence). CDR3 length: 15 amino acids. DNA of the CDR3: TGTGCTAGCAGCCCGACCACAGGGGAGGGAAACACCATATATTTT. It yields the protein CASSPTTGEGNTIYF.

This clone was detected ten times or more. The same CDR3 also results from other DNA sequences found in this sample. The genes are TRBV11-3 and TRBJ2-7; D perhaps matches TRBD1 (6 bases). The CDR3 has 16 residues. V shed 0 bases and J shed 0 bases, with 12 bases lying between them. The germline V gene encodes CDR1 SGHNT and CDR2 YENEEA. Here the CDR3 DNA reads TGTGCCAGCAGCTTAGATCTGGGGGCTTCCTCCTACGAGCAGTACTTC. It specifies CASSLDLGASSYEQYF.

The chain is built from TRBV7-9 and TRBJ2-7; 8 nucleotides agree with TRBD2. After removal of 3 bases from V and 2 bases from J, the junction contained 6 bases not matched to a gene. CDR1 and CDR2 (germline): SEHNR, FQNEAQ (reference sequence). The CDR3 has 15 residues. This CDR3 is CASSFWGGGTYEQYF. The CDR3, as DNA: TGTGCCAGCAGCTTCTGGGGCGGGGGGACCTACGAGCAGTACTTC.

Turning to this clone: Other DNA sequences of this sample code for an identical CDR3. The chain carries TRBV19 and TRBJ1-6, with 9 nucleotides matching TRBD1. Germline trimming cut 4 bases from V and 0 bases from J; bases unmatched to any gene: 4. Per the germline V gene, CDR1 is LNHDA and CDR2 is SQIVND (reference sequence). The CDR3 is 17 amino acids. This chain's CDR3 is CASSRGQGSSYNSPLHF. CDR3 DNA sequence: TGTGCCAGTAGTAGGGGACAGGGAAGCTCCTATAATTCACCCCTCCACTTT.

The chain combines TRBV7-2 with TRBJ1-1; D remains unclear. Trimming cost V 5 bases and J 5 bases, with 21 bases left between them. There are 16 residues in the CDR3. CDR1 and CDR2 (germline): SGHTA, FQGNSA. The CDR3 is CASSTSGLSPRTEAFF. Written as DNA, the CDR3 is TGTGCCAGCAGCACATCTGGACTGAGCCCGAGGACTGAAGCTTTCTTT.

The chain is built from TRBV5-5 and TRBJ2-7, with a weak D call TRBD2 (6 bases). CDR1 SGHKS and CDR2 YYEKEE come from the germline V gene (reference sequence). V was shortened by 2 bases and J by 6 bases, with 15 bases between the two germline ends. The CDR3 runs to 14 residues. Here the CDR3 reads CASSLAGRLGEQYF. As DNA, the CDR3 is TGTGCCAGCAGCTTAGCGGGCCGCCTAGGCGAGCAGTACTTC.

The CDR3 bases are TGTGCCTGGAGTGTTGGACAGGTTGGGAGTCAGCCCCAGCATTTT. Translated, it gives CAWSVGQVGSQPQHF. The chain combines TRBV30 with TRBJ1-5; 7 bases are shared with TRBD1. This CDR3 spans 15 amino acids. V lost 0 bases to trimming and J lost 6 bases; unmatched junction nucleotides: 8. CDR1 is GTSNPN and CDR2 is SVGIG in the germline V gene (reference sequence).

This rearrangement joins TRBV27 to TRBJ1-2; 11 positions agree with TRBD1. The CDR3 is 18 residues long. Germline V lookup: CDR1 MNHEY, CDR2 SMNVEV (reference sequence). J was trimmed by 8 bases and V by 3 bases; bases with no gene match: 17. CDR3 protein: CASSFSWRKGQGEQGYTF. CDR3 DNA sequence: TGTGCCAGCAGTTTCTCTTGGCGAAAGGGACAGGGGGAACAGGGCTACACCTTC.